This record covers a single T cell receptor (beta chain). TCRdb keeps only in-frame clones here, not all; method: immunoSEQ multiplex PCR. The sample holds approximately 40,000 clones, roughly 88% seen once. The entry originates in a study of T cell changes during pregnancy in multiple sclerosis. CDR3 length equals 14 residues. Germline-derived CDR1 and CDR2 are SGHNT and YYREEE (reference sequence). V gave up 1 base and J gave up 7 bases; unmatched junction bases: 4. This TCR came from a female donor in good health, enrolled as a control in a pregnancy study. This sample comprised peripheral blood, obtained in the first trimester of pregnancy. The rearrangement links TRBV5-4 to TRBJ2-7, with 11 nucleotides matching TRBD2. The CDR3 DNA follows: TGTGCCAGCAGCTTGCTTAGCGGGGGGGGAGAGCAGTACTTC. Protein: CASSLLSGGGEQYF.